This TCR beta chain stems from a study of blood T cell repertoires in COVID-19. In the study overall: COVID-19 samples from acute and convalescent phases originated in the United States, Italy and Spain.

Trimming cost V 5 bases and J 8 bases; bases outside gene matches: 16. Germline lookup yields CDR1 SGHVS and CDR2 FQNEAQ. The CDR3 consists of 16 residues. Followed over time, Seattle patients had been enrolled while infection was active. Using immunoSEQ multiplex PCR, the repertoire was profiled, and TCRdb retains in-frame clones only, with some absent. The sample contains about 350,000 clones, 65% to 90% of which appear only once. This receptor was identified in a woman aged 55-70 years with COVID-19, enrolled during active disease. This sequence joins TRBV7-8 and TRBJ1-2; TRBD1 aligns across 8 bases. The source material was peripheral blood. The CDR3 is CASSISGTGYAEGYTF. CDR3 bases: TGTGCCAGCAGCATTTCCGGGACAGGCTATGCGGAGGGCTACACCTTC.